A single sample is the source of the 21 T cell receptor beta chains below, sequenced in a study of T cell repertoires in cytomegalovirus infection. Their recognized antigens are unknown. MiXCR was run by TCRdb on the reads, yielding one entry per CDR3 protein. The sample holds 50,000 to 65,000 distinct CDR3 sequences, roughly 20% seen once. The sequencing used CD8+ T cells from cultured PBMCs, collected from culture after CMV antigen stimulation. The receptors come from a human donor in good health (CMV status not recorded). Some clones in this sample may be carry-over from other donors' samples.

This clonotype was detected ten times or more. The genes are TRBV12-3 or TRBV12-4 and TRBJ1-3; D call uncertain. This CDR3 is 11 amino acids long. Trimming took off 6 bases at V and 9 bases at J, with 9 bases between the two ends. CDR3 in amino acids: CASRAVGTIYF. Here the CDR3 DNA reads TGTGCCAGCAGGGCTGTGGGCACCATATATTTT.

V is TRBV27 and J is TRBJ1-6; 11 bases line up with TRBD1. This CDR3 contains 17 residues. CDR1 and CDR2 (germline): MNHEY, SMNVEV (reference sequence). V lost 4 bases, J lost 5 bases, and 7 bases stayed unmatched. The CDR3 region is CASSSLGTGGNNSPLHF. CDR3 sequence (DNA): TGTGCCAGCAGTTCCCTCGGGACAGGGGGAAATAATTCACCCCTCCACTTT.

In this sample, this clonotype turned up a few times. The CDR3 here is CASSLGLGLSYGYTF. In nucleotides, the CDR3 is TGTGCCAGCAGTTTAGGGCTGGGGTTGAGCTATGGCTACACCTTC. The chain is built from TRBV12-3 or TRBV12-4 and TRBJ1-2; D call uncertain. Trimming left V 1 base short and J 4 bases short, with 13 bases between. This CDR3 comprises 15 residues.

The chain is built from TRBV28 and TRBJ1-5; D is possibly TRBD1 (5 bases). Germline lookup yields CDR1 MDHEN and CDR2 SYDVKM. V lost 6 bases to trimming and J lost 1 base, with 19 bases between them. The CDR3 loop spans 17 amino acids. CDR3 sequence reads: CASRHRPGSWSNQPQHF. CDR3 in DNA: TGTGCCAGCAGACACCGACCAGGGAGTTGGAGCAATCAGCCCCAGCATTTT.

This chain connects TRBV15 to TRBJ2-1; D unclear. CDR1 is LNHNV and CDR2 is YYDKDF in the germline V gene (reference sequence). The V end was cut by 5 bases, the J end by 16 bases, with 21 bases between. The CDR3 contains 13 residues. CDR3 sequence: CATSGKTDLGAFF. DNA of the CDR3: TGTGCCACCAGCGGGAAGACGGACCTAGGAGCTTTCTTC.

This clonotype was picked up a small number of times. V usage is TRBV6-2 or TRBV6-3 and J usage is TRBJ2-2; 10 nucleotides align to TRBD2. CDR1 and CDR2 (germline): MNHEY, SVGEGT. The trim removed 5 bases at V and 3 bases at J, leaving 15 bases unmatched. CDR3 length: 19 amino acids. DNA of the CDR3: TGTGCCAGCAGTCCCCAGAACCTGGGACTAGCGCGGGACACCGGGGAGCTGTTTTTT. Its translation: CASSPQNLGLARDTGELFF.

This clonotype was seen only a few times. This CDR3 reads CASSLGAGSSYNSPLHF. The CDR3 coding sequence is TGTGCCAGCAGCTTAGGGGCAGGGAGCTCCTATAATTCACCCCTCCACTTT. This chain joins TRBV7-6 and TRBJ1-6, with D possibly being TRBD1 (5 bases). The germline V and J ends were trimmed by 1 base and 0 bases, with 10 bases remaining between them. From germline, CDR1 is SGHVS and CDR2 FNYEAQ. This CDR3 spans 17 amino acids.

V usage is TRBV7-2 and J usage is TRBJ2-7; 13 nucleotides align to TRBD2. Germline V gene data show CDR1 as SGHTA and CDR2 as FQGNSA. Germline trimming cut 0 bases from V and 6 bases from J; bases unmatched to any gene: 17. The CDR3 extends over 20 amino acids. The CDR3, as DNA: TGTGCCAGCAGCTTAGCGCTAGAGGGACTAGCGGGAAGGGTCGCTTCCGAGCAGTACTTC. Amino acid sequence: CASSLALEGLAGRVASEQYF.

This rearrangement joins TRBV7-6 to TRBJ2-7; a possible D gene is TRBD2 (6 bases). Trimming removed 2 bases at V and 3 bases at J, with 17 bases between. Germline-derived CDR1 and CDR2 are SGHVS and FNYEAQ. CDR3 length: 16 amino acids. DNA of the CDR3: TGTGCCAGCAGCTTAAGTCGGCAGGGAGGAGGCTACGAGCAGTACTTC. Translation: CASSLSRQGGGYEQYF.

The chain joins TRBV12-3 or TRBV12-4 to TRBJ1-5; D is ambiguous. V lost 4 bases and J 4 bases, leaving 8 bases between the germline ends. The CDR3 is made up of 13 amino acids. The DNA of the CDR3 is TGTGCCAGCAGTTGGCAGGCTAATCAGCCCCAGCATTTT. This encodes CASSWQANQPQHF.

The gene calls are TRBV7-8 and TRBJ2-1, with D possibly called TRBD1 or TRBD2 (6 bases each). The germline V gene has CDR1 SGHVS and CDR2 FQNEAQ. This CDR3 has 16 residues. V was cut by 3 bases and J by 7 bases, with 19 bases left in between. The CDR3 sequence is CASSLEGLGRGNEQFF. CDR3 DNA sequence: TGTGCCAGCAGCTTGGAGGGACTCGGAAGGGGGAATGAGCAGTTCTTC.

This clonotype was seen only a few times. The J gene is TRBJ1-2, the V gene TRBV27; D perhaps matches TRBD1 (5 bases). The CDR3 is 14 amino acids. Germline values: CDR1 MNHEY, CDR2 SMNVEV (reference sequence). The V gene lost 6 bases and the J gene lost 0 bases, with 11 bases spanning the gap. This chain's CDR3 is CASSPGRSNYGYTF. The CDR3 bases are TGTGCCAGCAGCCCGGGGCGGTCTAACTATGGCTACACCTTC.

The chain joins TRBV7-2 to TRBJ1-2; 8 bases agree with TRBD1. Germline V CDR1 and CDR2: SGHTA, FQGNSA. Trimming took 1 base from V and 5 from J; bases not matched to a gene: 9. The CDR3 extends over 16 amino acids. The CDR3 loop reads CASSLGLQGAIYGYTF. The CDR3 DNA is TGTGCCAGCAGCTTAGGTCTTCAGGGGGCGATTTATGGCTACACCTTC.

This clonotype was observed a few times. The V gene is TRBV7-8, the J gene TRBJ2-1; D unresolved. The ends were cut back, 3 bases at V and 4 bases at J, with 7 bases in the middle. The CDR3 totals 13 residues. The germline V gene has CDR1 SGHVS and CDR2 FQNEAQ. CDR3 DNA: TGTGCCAGCAGCTTGGTGGTTTACAATGAGCAGTTCTTC. As protein: CASSLVVYNEQFF.

This clonotype was detected only a few times. The genes are TRBV27 and TRBJ2-7; D is ambiguous. CDR1 and CDR2 from the germline V gene are MNHEY and SMNVEV (reference sequence). V was trimmed by 1 base and J by 0 bases, leaving 7 bases between them. CDR3 length equals 14 residues. The CDR3 DNA reads as TGTGCCAGCAGTTTATGGGCCAGCTCCTACGAGCAGTACTTC. Its translation is CASSLWASSYEQYF.

This clonotype has a count of ten or more. The V and J genes are TRBV7-2 and TRBJ1-2, with a tentative D call TRBD1 (5 bases). V lost 7 bases and J 0 bases, leaving 9 bases between the germline ends. CDR1 SGHTA and CDR2 FQGNSA come from the germline V gene. The CDR3 loop spans 13 amino acids. DNA of the CDR3: TGTGCCAGCACCTTGGGACCTAACTATGGCTACACCTTC. Protein: CASTLGPNYGYTF.

V usage is TRBV2 and J usage is TRBJ1-2; 9 bases fit TRBD1. CDR3 length: 17 residues. V was pared by 7 bases and J by 5 bases, with 17 bases of the junction left unmatched. Germline CDR1 reads SNHLY; CDR2 reads FYNNEI. The CDR3 loop reads CASTPYFPGQGEYGYTF. In DNA, the CDR3 is TGTGCCAGCACCCCATACTTTCCGGGACAGGGAGAATATGGCTACACCTTC.

Written as DNA, the CDR3 is TGTGCCAGCAGTTACTCCCAGACAGACGGTGACTACGAGCAGTACTTC. This translates into CASSYSQTDGDYEQYF. The chain combines TRBV6-2 or TRBV6-3 with TRBJ2-7; a weak D match, TRBD1 (5 bases). Trimming took off 0 bases at V and 3 bases at J, with 15 bases between the two ends. The CDR3 runs 16 residues. Germline values: CDR1 MNHEY, CDR2 SVGEGT.

This clonotype has just a few counts. The gene calls are TRBV7-9 and TRBJ2-1; TRBD1 aligns across 9 bases. This CDR3 has 16 residues. V shed 4 bases and J 8 bases; nucleotides not matched to a gene: 12. Germline loops: CDR1 SEHNR, CDR2 FQNEAQ (reference sequence). The CDR3 nucleotides read TGTGCCAGCAGCTCCCGGGACAGGGAACCCTTGGATGAGCAGTTCTTC. It codes for CASSSRDREPLDEQFF.

The J gene is TRBJ1-2, the V gene TRBV20-1; D call uncertain. CDR3 length: 13 residues. The V end was cut by 4 bases, the J end by 0 bases, with 9 bases between. Germline V gene data show CDR1 as DFQATT and CDR2 as SNEGSKA (reference sequence). CDR3 sequence reads: CSATGRTNYGYTF. The CDR3 coding sequence is TGCAGTGCTACGGGCCGTACTAACTATGGCTACACCTTC.

Only a few counts were recorded for this clonotype. This sequence joins TRBV9 and TRBJ2-2; maybe TRBD2 (6 bases). Per germline, CDR1 SGDLS and CDR2 YYNGEE. V gave up 4 bases and J gave up 7 bases, with 17 bases separating them. This CDR3 has 15 amino acids. CDR3 DNA sequence: TGTGCCAGCAGCCCGTCTGGGGGGACGGGCGGGGAGCTGTTTTTT. Encoded protein: CASSPSGGTGGELFF. The full variable domain, in which reference TRBV9 and TRBJ2-2 provide the parts outside the CDR3, is DSGVTQTPKHLITATGQRVTLRCSPRSGDLSVYWYQQSLDQGLQFLIQYYNGEERAKGNILERFSAQQFPDLHSELNLSSLELGDSALYFCASSPSGGTGGELFFGEGSRLTVL.